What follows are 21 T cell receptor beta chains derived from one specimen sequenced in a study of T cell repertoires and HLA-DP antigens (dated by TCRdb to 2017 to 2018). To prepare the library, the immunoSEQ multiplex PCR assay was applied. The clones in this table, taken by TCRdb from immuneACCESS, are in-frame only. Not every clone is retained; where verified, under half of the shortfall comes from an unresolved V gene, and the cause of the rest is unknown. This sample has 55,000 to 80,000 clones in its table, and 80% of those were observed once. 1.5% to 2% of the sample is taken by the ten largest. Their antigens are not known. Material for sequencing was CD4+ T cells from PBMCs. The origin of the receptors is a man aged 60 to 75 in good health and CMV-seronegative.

CDR3 DNA sequence: TGTGCCAGCAGCTTGGGGGGGTTAGCGACGTCCGGGGAGCTGTTTTTT. Translated, it gives CASSLGGLATSGELFF. The rearrangement joins TRBV5-6 to TRBJ2-2; D tentatively fits TRBD1 or TRBD2 (5 bases each). Looked up from germline, CDR1 is SGHDT and CDR2 is YYEEEE. Trimming took off 0 bases at V and 6 bases at J, with 15 bases between the two ends. The CDR3 covers 16 residues.

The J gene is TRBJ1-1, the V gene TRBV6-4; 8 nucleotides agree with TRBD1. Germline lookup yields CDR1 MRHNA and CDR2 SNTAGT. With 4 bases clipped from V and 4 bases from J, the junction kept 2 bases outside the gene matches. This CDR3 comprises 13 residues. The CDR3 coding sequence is TGTGCCAGCAGTGTACAGGGGGGCACTGAAGCTTTCTTT. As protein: CASSVQGGTEAFF.

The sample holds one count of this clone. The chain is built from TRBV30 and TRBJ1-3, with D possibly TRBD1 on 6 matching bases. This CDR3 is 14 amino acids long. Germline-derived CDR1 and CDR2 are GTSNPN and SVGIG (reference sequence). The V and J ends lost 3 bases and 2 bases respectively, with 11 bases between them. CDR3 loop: CAWRDSLAGNTIYF. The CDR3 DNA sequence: TGTGCCTGGAGGGACAGTTTGGCTGGAAACACCATATATTTT. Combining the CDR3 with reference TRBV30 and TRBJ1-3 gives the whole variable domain SQTIHQWPATLVQPVGSPLSLECTVEGTSNPNLYWYRQAAGRGLQLLFYSVGIGQISSEVPQNLSASRPQDRQFILSSKKLLLSDSGFYLCAWRDSLAGNTIYFGEGSWLTVV.

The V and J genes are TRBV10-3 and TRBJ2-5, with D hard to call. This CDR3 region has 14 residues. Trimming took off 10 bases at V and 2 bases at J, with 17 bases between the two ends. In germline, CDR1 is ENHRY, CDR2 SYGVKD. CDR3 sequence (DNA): TGTGCCACTCAAGGAGCTAACCGTCAAGAGACCCAGTACTTC. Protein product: CATQGANRQETQYF.

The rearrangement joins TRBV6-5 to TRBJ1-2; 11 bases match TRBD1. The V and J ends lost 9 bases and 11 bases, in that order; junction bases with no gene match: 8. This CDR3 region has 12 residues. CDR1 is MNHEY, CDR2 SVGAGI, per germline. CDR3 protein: CASGTGGIGYTF. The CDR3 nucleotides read TGTGCCAGTGGGACAGGGGGTATTGGGTACACCTTC.

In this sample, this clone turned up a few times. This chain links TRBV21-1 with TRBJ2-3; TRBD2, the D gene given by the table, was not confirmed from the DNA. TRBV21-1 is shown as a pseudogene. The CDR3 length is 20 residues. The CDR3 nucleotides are TGTGCCAGCAGCAAAGCGAAAGGGGAGGGACCCGTGGAACCACAAAATACGCAGTATTTT. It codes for CASSKAKGEGPVEPQNTQYF.

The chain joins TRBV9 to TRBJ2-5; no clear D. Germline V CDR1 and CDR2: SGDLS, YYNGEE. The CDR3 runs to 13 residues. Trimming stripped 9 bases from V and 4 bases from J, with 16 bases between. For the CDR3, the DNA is TGTGCCATCCGGGCTAGGAAGATAGAGACCCAGTACTTC. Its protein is CAIRARKIETQYF.

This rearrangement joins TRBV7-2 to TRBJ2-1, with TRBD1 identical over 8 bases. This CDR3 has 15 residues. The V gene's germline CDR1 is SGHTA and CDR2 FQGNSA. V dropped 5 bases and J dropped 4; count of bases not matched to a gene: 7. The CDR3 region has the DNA TGTGCCAGCAGCATAGACAGGGGAAGTTACAATGAGCAGTTCTTC. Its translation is CASSIDRGSYNEQFF.

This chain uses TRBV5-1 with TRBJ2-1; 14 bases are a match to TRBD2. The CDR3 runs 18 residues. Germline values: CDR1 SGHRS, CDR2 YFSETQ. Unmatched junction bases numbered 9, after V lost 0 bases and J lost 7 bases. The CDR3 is CASSLAMTSGGASNEQFF. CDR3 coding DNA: TGCGCCAGCAGCTTGGCCATGACTAGCGGGGGGGCCAGTAATGAGCAGTTCTTC.

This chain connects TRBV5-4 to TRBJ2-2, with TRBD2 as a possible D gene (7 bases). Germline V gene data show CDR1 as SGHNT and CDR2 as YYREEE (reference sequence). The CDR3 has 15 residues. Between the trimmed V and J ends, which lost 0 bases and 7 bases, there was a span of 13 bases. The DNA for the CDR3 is TGTGCCAGCAGCTTGGGCGGGGGCCGCGGCGGGGAGCTGTTTTTT. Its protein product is CASSLGGGRGGELFF.

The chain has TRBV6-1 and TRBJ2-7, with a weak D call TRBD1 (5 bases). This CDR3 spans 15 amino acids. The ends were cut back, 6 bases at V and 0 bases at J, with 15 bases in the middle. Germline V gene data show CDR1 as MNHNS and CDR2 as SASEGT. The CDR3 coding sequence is TGTGCCAGCAGCGACCAAGGACAACTCTCCTACGAGCAGTACGTC. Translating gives CASSDQGQLSYEQYV.

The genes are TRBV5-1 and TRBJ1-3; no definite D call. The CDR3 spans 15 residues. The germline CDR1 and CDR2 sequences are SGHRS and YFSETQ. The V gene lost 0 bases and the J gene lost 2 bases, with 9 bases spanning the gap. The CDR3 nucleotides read TGCGCCAGCAGCTTGGACTTCGGTCCTGGAAACACCATATATTTT. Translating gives CASSLDFGPGNTIYF.

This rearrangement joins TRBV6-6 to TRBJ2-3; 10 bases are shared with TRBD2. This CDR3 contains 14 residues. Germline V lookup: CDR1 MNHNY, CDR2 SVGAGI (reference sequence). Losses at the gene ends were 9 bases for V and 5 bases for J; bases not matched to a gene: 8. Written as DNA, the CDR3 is TGTGCCAGTATTAGCGGGGGGTCTTTAGATACGCAGTATTTT. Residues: CASISGGSLDTQYF.

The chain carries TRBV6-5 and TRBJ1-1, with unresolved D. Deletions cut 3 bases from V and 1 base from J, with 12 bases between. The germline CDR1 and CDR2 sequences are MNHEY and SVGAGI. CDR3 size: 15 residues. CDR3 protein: CASSYWRTSNTEAFF. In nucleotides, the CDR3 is TGTGCCAGCAGTTATTGGCGGACCTCGAACACTGAAGCTTTCTTT.

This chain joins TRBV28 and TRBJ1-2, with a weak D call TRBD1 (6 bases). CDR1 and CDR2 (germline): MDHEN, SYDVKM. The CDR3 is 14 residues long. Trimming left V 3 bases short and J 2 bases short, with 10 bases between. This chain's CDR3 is CASSLTGPNYGYTF. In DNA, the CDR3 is TGTGCCAGCAGTTTGACAGGCCCCAACTATGGCTACACCTTC.

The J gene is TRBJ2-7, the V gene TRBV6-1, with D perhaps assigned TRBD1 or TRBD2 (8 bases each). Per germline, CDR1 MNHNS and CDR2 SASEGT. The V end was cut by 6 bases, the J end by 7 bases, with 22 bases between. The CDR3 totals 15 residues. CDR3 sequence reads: CASSRGGTGQGEQYV. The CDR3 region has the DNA TGTGCCAGCAGCCGCGGGGGGACAGGTCAAGGGGAGCAGTACGTC.

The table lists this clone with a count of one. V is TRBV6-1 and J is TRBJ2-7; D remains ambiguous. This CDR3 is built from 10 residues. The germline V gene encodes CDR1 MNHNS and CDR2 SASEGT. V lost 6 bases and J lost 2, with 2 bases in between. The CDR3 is CASSPYEQYV. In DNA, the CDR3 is TGTGCCAGCAGCCCCTACGAGCAGTACGTC.

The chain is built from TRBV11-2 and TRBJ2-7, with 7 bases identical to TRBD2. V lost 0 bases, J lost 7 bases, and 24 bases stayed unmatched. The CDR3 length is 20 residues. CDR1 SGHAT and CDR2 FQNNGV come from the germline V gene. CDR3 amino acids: CASSLDLGLGVVGGSREQYV. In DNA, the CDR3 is TGTGCCAGCAGCTTAGATCTTGGACTAGGAGTAGTAGGAGGGTCGAGAGAGCAGTACGTC.

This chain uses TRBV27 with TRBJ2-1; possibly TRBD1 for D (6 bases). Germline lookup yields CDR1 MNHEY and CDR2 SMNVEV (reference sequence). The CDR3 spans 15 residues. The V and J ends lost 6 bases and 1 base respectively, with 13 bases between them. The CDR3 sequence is CASSRQVTSYNEQFF. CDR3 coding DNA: TGTGCCAGCAGCCGACAGGTAACGTCCTACAATGAGCAGTTCTTC.

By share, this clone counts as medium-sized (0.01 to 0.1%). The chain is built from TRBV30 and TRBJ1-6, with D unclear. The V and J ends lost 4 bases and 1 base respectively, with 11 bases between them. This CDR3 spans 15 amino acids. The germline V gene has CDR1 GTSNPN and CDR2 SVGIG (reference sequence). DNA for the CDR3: TGTGCCTGGAACCTGGTCAGGTCCTATAATTCACCCCTCCACTTT. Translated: CAWNLVRSYNSPLHF.

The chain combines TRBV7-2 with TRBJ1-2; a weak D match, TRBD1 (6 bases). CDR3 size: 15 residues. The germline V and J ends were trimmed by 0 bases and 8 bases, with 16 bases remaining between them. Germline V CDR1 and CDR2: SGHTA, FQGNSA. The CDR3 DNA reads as TGTGCCAGCAGCTTAGCAGGTTCGGGGGCTTTAGGCTACACCTTC. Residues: CASSLAGSGALGYTF. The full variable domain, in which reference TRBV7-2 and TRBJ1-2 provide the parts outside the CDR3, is GAGVSQSPSNKVTEKGKDVELRCDPISGHTALYWYRQSLGQGLEFLIYFQGNSAPDKSGLPSDRFSAERTGGSVSTLTIQRTQQEDSAVYLCASSLAGSGALGYTFGSGTRLTVV.